This is a list of T cell receptor beta chains from one sample in a study of cytomegalovirus exposure and HLA in healthy donors. Sequenced by immunoSEQ multiplex PCR; TCRdb stores in-frame clones only, minus some. The sample yields around 70,000 clones, less than 95% seen once. Specimen: PBMCs. The receptors here all came from a woman between 18 and 29 years old in good health and CMV-seropositive. Each CDR3 is given with its conserved first and last residue. Each record gives: clone size, D gene, V gene, J gene, CDR3 DNA, CDR3 protein. D genes are given only for firm matches. Rows give clone size only sometimes, using once, few, many, or a class for an expanded clone.

NA	TRBD1	TRBV7-9	TRBJ1-2	TGTGCCAGCAGCTCTATACAGGGGCGTGAACATGGCTACACCTTC	CASSSIQGREHGYTF
few	TRBD2	TRBV6-1	TRBJ2-5	TGTGCCAGCTCCGGACTAGCGGGAGGTTTGGAGACCCAGTACTTC	CASSGLAGGLETQYF
NA	NA	TRBV19	TRBJ1-3	TGTGCCAGTAACCTGAGGTCGAGCTTTGGAAACACCATATATTTT	CASNLRSSFGNTIYF
NA	TRBD2	TRBV30	TRBJ2-7	TGTGCCTGGAGTGTTTCTAGCGGGAGAGGTGGCGAGCAGTACTTC	CAWSVSSGRGGEQYF
once	NA	TRBV2	TRBJ1-2	TGTGCCAGCAGTGAAGTTTGGCAGGGGACCCCCCCCTATGGCTACACCTTC	CASSEVWQGTPPYGYTF
NA	NA	TRBV6-5	TRBJ1-2	TGTGCCAGCAGTTACGGTGGAGACTATGGCTACACCTTC	CASSYGGDYGYTF
NA	TRBD1	TRBV27	TRBJ1-5	TGTGCCAGCAGTCTAGGACAGGGGGACTTGGGCAATCAGCCCCAGCATTTT	CASSLGQGDLGNQPQHF
NA	TRBD1	TRBV6-5	TRBJ2-7	TGTGCCAGTCAACCGGGGACAGACAATTACGAGCAGTACTTC	CASQPGTDNYEQYF
NA	TRBD2	TRBV4-2	TRBJ2-7	TGTGCCAGCAGCCAAGATGGCGCGGGAGCTGACGAGCAGTACTTC	CASSQDGAGADEQYF
NA	NA	TRBV2	TRBJ2-5	TGTGCCAGCAAGGAGGGAGTCGGGGCCTTGGAGACCCAGTACTTC	CASKEGVGALETQYF
NA	TRBD1	TRBV14	TRBJ1-1	TGTGCCAGCGGAGGGGGGACAGGGCATTTAGACACTGAAGCTTTCTTT	CASGGGTGHLDTEAFF
NA	TRBD1	TRBV5-1	TRBJ2-4	TGCGCCAGCACTCACAGGGGGGCGAGAAACATTCAGTACTTC	CASTHRGARNIQYF
NA	NA	TRBV30	TRBJ1-1	TGTGCCTGGAGCCCCGACAGTACCCTCAACGGTGAAGCTTTCTTT	CAWSPDSTLNGEAFF
NA	TRBD2	TRBV5-5	TRBJ2-3	TGTGCCAGCAGCTTGGGGACTAGCGGCCACACAGATACGCAGTATTTT	CASSLGTSGHTDTQYF
NA	NA	TRBV5-4	TRBJ2-6	TGTGCCAGCAGTCACGCGGAGACCTTCACTGGGGCCAACGTCCTGACTTTC	CASSHAETFTGANVLTF
once	TRBD2	TRBV4-2	TRBJ2-3	TGTGCCAGCAGCCCACGGAATAGCGGGAGGGATACGCAGTATTTT	CASSPRNSGRDTQYF
NA	TRBD1	TRBV29-1	TRBJ1-2	TGCAGCGTCGGAGTGGACAGGGTTCGGTATGGCTACACCTTC	CSVGVDRVRYGYTF
NA	TRBD2	TRBV14	TRBJ2-1	TGTGCCAGCAGCCAAGAAAGAGGGAGGGTAGTGAATGAGCAGTTCTTC	CASSQERGRVVNEQFF
NA	NA	TRBV14	TRBJ2-7	TGTGCCAGCAGCCAAGATATACGGGACGAGCAGTACTTC	CASSQDIRDEQYF
NA	TRBD1	TRBV4-3	TRBJ2-7	TGCGCCAGCAGCCAAGATTCGACAGGGCCCTACGAGCAGTACTTC	CASSQDSTGPYEQYF
few	TRBD1	TRBV2	TRBJ1-2	TGTGCCAGCAGCTTCACCGGGACAGTAAGGAATGGCTACACCTTC	CASSFTGTVRNGYTF
NA	TRBD1	TRBV18	TRBJ2-3	TGTGCCAGCTCCGCCGGGACAGGGTTTACAGATACGCAGTATTTT	CASSAGTGFTDTQYF
once	TRBD1	TRBV4-1	TRBJ2-1	TGCGCCAGCACCCCCCAAGGGACAGCTCCTTCATACAATGAGCAGTTCTTC	CASTPQGTAPSYNEQFF
NA	NA	TRBV11-3	TRBJ1-1	TGTGCCAGCAGCTCGACAGCTGAAGCTTTCTTT	CASSSTAEAFF
NA	NA	TRBV13	TRBJ2-6	TGTGCCAGCAGCTTGCAGGGGCGGGCAGGGGCCAACGTCCTGACTTTC	CASSLQGRAGANVLTF
NA	NA	TRBV6-1	TRBJ2-3	TGTGCCAGCAGTGAAGTCGGGGCAGATACGCAGTATTTT	CASSEVGADTQYF
NA	NA	TRBV19	TRBJ1-5	TGTGCCAGTAGTACCTCCGGGTATAGCAATCAGCCCCAGCATTTT	CASSTSGYSNQPQHF
NA	TRBD1	TRBV2	TRBJ1-4	TGTGCCAGCAGGGACAGGGTTGGCGATGAAAAACTGTTTTTT	CASRDRVGDEKLFF
once	TRBD2	TRBV6-5	TRBJ2-5	TGTGCCAGCAGTTATCGTACTAGCGGGGTTCAAGAGACCCAGTACTTC	CASSYRTSGVQETQYF
NA	TRBD1	TRBV30	TRBJ1-2	TGTGCCTGGAGTGAGTCGGGAGGACAGGGGGGATCCTATGGCTACACCTTC	CAWSESGGQGGSYGYTF
NA	TRBD1	TRBV6-6	TRBJ1-3	TGTGCCAGCAGACCCAATGACAGGGGATCTGGAAACACCATATATTTT	CASRPNDRGSGNTIYF
NA	NA	TRBV27	TRBJ2-7	TGTGCCAGCGCCCTAGGCCACGAGCAGTACTTC	CASALGHEQYF
NA	TRBD2	TRBV5-1	TRBJ2-3	TGCGCCAGCAGCTTGGATAGCGGGGCCCCCACAGATACGCAGTATTTT	CASSLDSGAPTDTQYF
NA	TRBD1	TRBV27	TRBJ1-4	TGTGCCAGCAGTCCCTCAATGGGGGACAGGGCATATGAAAAACTGTTTTTT	CASSPSMGDRAYEKLFF
NA	TRBD1	TRBV27	TRBJ2-1	TGTGCCAGCAGTGCCCGGGACAGCTACAATGAGCAGTTCTTC	CASSARDSYNEQFF
NA	NA	TRBV19	TRBJ1-1	TGTGCCAGTAGTACTACAGGGAACACTGAAGCTTTCTTT	CASSTTGNTEAFF
NA	NA	TRBV19	TRBJ2-5	TGTGCCAGCTCCCCAGGGGCGGGAGAGACCCAGTACTTC	CASSPGAGETQYF
few	TRBD1	TRBV30	TRBJ1-2	TGTGCCTGGAGTAGGTCTACGACAGGGGATGGCTACACCTTC	CAWSRSTTGDGYTF
NA	NA	TRBV19	TRBJ1-5	TGTGCCAGTACACATGGGCCTAATCAGCCCCAGCATTTT	CASTHGPNQPQHF
NA	NA	TRBV13	TRBJ2-1	TGTGCCAGCAGCTGGGACTTCTACAATGAGCAGTTCTTC	CASSWDFYNEQFF
NA	NA	TRBV29-1	TRBJ1-2	TGCAGCGTTGAAGATACGGGATATGGCTACACCTTC	CSVEDTGYGYTF
NA	TRBD1	TRBV10-2	TRBJ2-7	TGCGCCAGCAGCACAGGGGGCGGAACCTACGAGCAGTACTTC	CASSTGGGTYEQYF
NA	TRBD2	TRBV10-3	TRBJ2-1	TGTGCCATCAGTGAGTCCGGTCTAGCGGGCCCTCGCACCTCCTACAATGAGCAGTTCTTC	CAISESGLAGPRTSYNEQFF